This is a list of T cell receptor beta chains from one sample in a study of CD8+ T cells in alopecia areata. Libraries were prepared by immunoSEQ multiplex PCR; TCRdb keeps only in-frame clonotypes and omits some of them. The profile shows 200,000 to 250,000 clones, 56% of them singletons. Material for sequencing was CD8+ T cells sorted from blood. The receptors stem from a human donor in good health. Both conserved end residues are part of each CDR3. A D gene is named only where the DNA matches it firmly. Clone sizes are given selectively: once, few, many, or a class where the clone is expanded.

TGTGCCAGCAGCGTGGGACTAGCGGGGGACCTGCAAGAGACCCAGTACTTC | CASSVGLAGDLQETQYF | 17 | TRBJ2-5 | . | TRBD2 | TRBV9
TGCGCCAGCAGCTGGACTAGCGGGGAGGTAGATACGCAGTATTTT | CASSWTSGEVDTQYF | 15 | TRBJ2-3 | . | TRBD2 | TRBV5-1
TGTGCCAGCAGTTATGCGGTGCAAGAGACCCAGTACTTC | CASSYAVQETQYF | 13 | TRBJ2-5 | . | . | TRBV27
TGTGCCAGCAGCAGAAGCGGGGGGGCCACAGATACGCAGTATTTT | CASSRSGGATDTQYF | 15 | TRBJ2-3 | few | TRBD2 | TRBV11-2
TGTGCCAGCGCCGCCAGGGCCGAAAACACCGGGGAGCTGTTTTTT | CASAARAENTGELFF | 15 | TRBJ2-2 | few | . | TRBV5-4
TGCGCCAGCGCTCTAGGAAACCATCAAGAGACCCAGTACTTC | CASALGNHQETQYF | 14 | TRBJ2-5 | few | . | TRBV5-1
TGTGCCTGGAGTCTACAGGGGACTGAAGCTTTCTTT | CAWSLQGTEAFF | 12 | TRBJ1-1 | . | TRBD1 | TRBV30
TGTGCCACCAGGGGGGAGGAGGGGGCCAAAAACATTCAGTACTTC | CATRGEEGAKNIQYF | 15 | TRBJ2-4 | . | . | TRBV15
TGTGCCAGCAGCGTAGAAGCAGGTCTGAACACTGAAGCTTTCTTT | CASSVEAGLNTEAFF | 15 | TRBJ1-1 | . | . | TRBV9
TGCAGCGTGGACAGGGGGCAGGAAAAACTGTTTTTT | CSVDRGQEKLFF | 12 | TRBJ1-4 | . | TRBD1 | TRBV29-1
TGTGCCAGCAGGACAGGGATTGACGGCTACACCTTC | CASRTGIDGYTF | 12 | TRBJ1-2 | few | TRBD1 | TRBV7-2
TGCAGCGTTGATAAGGGGGATTCGGTTGAGCAGTTCTTC | CSVDKGDSVEQFF | 13 | TRBJ2-1 | . | . | TRBV29-1
TGTGCCTGGGGAGGGGGCGACGAGCAGTACTTC | CAWGGGDEQYF | 11 | TRBJ2-7 | . | . | TRBV30
TGTGCCAGCAGTTTATCGATCGCAGTCTCCTACGAGCAGTACTTC | CASSLSIAVSYEQYF | 15 | TRBJ2-7 | . | . | TRBV27
TGTGCCAGCAGTGTCTCAGCGGGGGGGAAAGATACGCAGTATTTT | CASSVSAGGKDTQYF | 15 | TRBJ2-3 | . | TRBD2 | TRBV2
TGTGCCAGCAGCCCAGAGGGGGCTGACTACGAGCAGTACTTC | CASSPEGADYEQYF | 14 | TRBJ2-7 | few | TRBD1 | TRBV5-5
TGTGCCAGCAGCTTAGGAGGGGGTTCAGATACGCAGTATTTT | CASSLGGGSDTQYF | 14 | TRBJ2-3 | few | . | TRBV7-8
TGTGCCAGCAGCTTGCATTCGGGGAATGAGCAGTTCTTC | CASSLHSGNEQFF | 13 | TRBJ2-1 | . | . | TRBV5-6
TGTGCCAGCAGCTCCCTGCGGTTGGCTGAAGCTTTCTTT | CASSSLRLAEAFF | 13 | TRBJ1-1 | few | . | TRBV14
TGTGCCAGCAGCTCAGAACTAGCGGGATACACAGATACGCAGTATTTT | CASSSELAGYTDTQYF | 16 | TRBJ2-3 | few | TRBD2 | TRBV7-9
TGTGCCAGTAGTATAGCGGCTAGCGGGGGGGGCGAGCAGTTCTTC | CASSIAASGGGEQFF | 15 | TRBJ2-1 | many | TRBD2 | TRBV19
TGTGCCAGCAGCCTGCTGACAGGGGCCACGCACGAGCAGTACTTC | CASSLLTGATHEQYF | 15 | TRBJ2-7 | . | TRBD1 | TRBV5-6